This TCR beta chain was captured in a study of T cells after yellow fever vaccination. TCRdb re-analysed the 5' RACE reads in MiXCR, keeping a single row per CDR3 protein. The repertoire holds about 240,000 distinct CDR3 sequences, with 6.5% to 8.5% as singletons. J lost 4 bases, V lost 2 bases, and 6 bases had no gene match. The length of the CDR3 is 15 residues. The germline CDR1 and CDR2 sequences are MNHEY and SVGAGI. This clonotype has a handful of counts. The starting material was CD4+ T cells sorted from PBMCs, obtained 15 days after the yellow fever booster vaccination. This chain joins TRBV6-5 and TRBJ1-2; TRBD1 agrees at 8 bases. The sequence was collected from a young man who received the YFV17D yellow fever vaccine. This CDR3 reads CASSYGQGASYGYTF. CDR3 DNA sequence: TGTGCCAGCAGTTACGGGCAGGGGGCCTCCTATGGCTACACCTTC.